This T cell receptor beta chain is drawn from a study of lymphopenia after photon versus proton radiotherapy. Study-wide points: Post-nadir diversity loss with photons came from oligoclonal expansion, particularly CD8+ Temra cells.

Concerning this clone itself: Its target is unknown.

Clones were read by immunoSEQ multiplex PCR, and TCRdb kept only the in-frame ones, dropping some. The sample has 25,000 to 30,000 clones, around 90% seen once. The TCR comes from a woman aged 55-69 years with cholangiocarcinoma. Some clones in this sample may be carry-over from other donors' samples. Sequenced material: peripheral blood, taken from a patient treated with proton-based radiotherapy.

CDR3 in amino acids: CASSLDPGRAGANVLTF. CDR3 bases: TGCGCCAGCAGCTTGGACCCAGGCCGTGCTGGGGCCAACGTCCTGACTTTC. The chain joins TRBV5-1 to TRBJ2-6; D uncertain. The germline V gene encodes CDR1 SGHRS and CDR2 YFSETQ. Deletions cut 0 bases from V and 2 bases from J, with 12 bases between. This CDR3 has 17 residues.